These 11 T cell receptor beta chains originate from one sample sequenced in a study of breast tumors, draining lymph nodes, adjacent tissues (TCRdb year 2016). The method behind the library was multiplex PCR. The instrument given in TCRdb is Illumina HiSeq 2000. TCRdb passed the public sequencing reads through fastp at Q25 and MiXCR, retaining productive beta sequences. Here each entry gathers all rows of one CDR3 protein and keeps the most common genes and DNA. The sample yields more than 50,000 distinct CDR3 sequences; over 40% were counted once. The ten most abundant clones make up roughly 9.1% of the sample. The sequencing input was breast tumor tissue. These receptors were obtained from a female donor with breast cancer. Some clones in this sample may be carry-over from other donors' samples.

Details on this clonotype: One end of the junction fails to match germline, which may point to a read error. V is TRBV9 and J is TRBJ1-5; tentatively, D is TRBD1 (5 bases). This CDR3 is 13 amino acids long. Germline CDR1 SGDLS, CDR2 YYNGEE. As DNA, the CDR3 is TGTGCCAGCAGCGAGGGGACTAGCGGGAGTTGGGCGTTT. Protein sequence: CASSEGTSGSWAF.

At least ten counts were recorded for this clonotype. The chain combines TRBV29-1 with TRBJ2-7; TRBD1 matches 8 bases. V lost 4 bases and J lost 3; bases outside the gene matches: 11. The CDR3 has 15 amino acids. Germline CDR1 is SQVTM and CDR2 is ANQGSEA. CDR3 in DNA: TGCAGCGTTGGAGGGGCCGGGACAGGTTACTACGAGCAGTACTTC. It translates to CSVGGAGTGYYEQYF.

This clonotype was seen at least ten times. The chain couples TRBV12-3 or TRBV12-4 to TRBJ1-2; 9 bases are shared with TRBD1. The V gene end was trimmed by 1 base and the J gene end by 3 bases; junction bases not matched to a gene: 6. The CDR3 is made up of 16 amino acids. CDR3 nucleotides: TGTGCCAGCAGTTTAGGAGGGGGACAGGGCTACTATGGCTACACCTTC. Translating it yields CASSLGGGQGYYGYTF.

The J gene is TRBJ1-6, the V gene TRBV7-7; D possibly corresponds to TRBD1 (5 bases). The CDR3 is 15 residues long. Germline V gives CDR1 SSHAT, CDR2 FNYEAQ (reference sequence). CDR3 DNA sequence: TGTGCTAGAGATCTTAGGGGAGCCTATAATTCACCCCTCCACTTT. This gives the protein CARDLRGAYNSPLHF.

This clonotype was recorded a few times. This chain links TRBV29-1 with TRBJ2-5, with a weak D call TRBD2 (6 bases). Trimming took off 8 bases at V and 3 bases at J, with 13 bases between the two ends. The CDR3 contains 12 residues. Germline values: CDR1 SQVTM, CDR2 ANQGSEA. DNA for the CDR3: TGCAGCTTAGTTCGCGGGGAAGAGACCCAGTACTTC. This codes for CSLVRGEETQYF.

This clonotype has a count of ten or more. The CDR3 sequence: CASSSWRGVEQYF. CDR3 sequence (DNA): TGTGCCAGCAGCTCATGGAGGGGGGTCGAGCAGTACTTC. V gene TRBV7-9 combines with J gene TRBJ2-7; D is tentatively TRBD1 or TRBD2 (6 bases each). Per germline, CDR1 SEHNR and CDR2 FQNEAQ (reference sequence). Trimming left V 4 bases short and J 6 bases short, with 13 bases between. The CDR3 covers 13 residues.

The table lists this clonotype with many counts. V usage is TRBV7-2 and J usage is TRBJ2-1, with a weak D call TRBD1 (5 bases). Germline CDR1 is SGHTA and CDR2 is FQGNSA. V lost 6 bases, J lost 5 bases, and 8 bases lay in between. This CDR3 is 12 amino acids long. The CDR3 protein is CASSRQNNEQFF. The DNA for the CDR3 is TGTGCCAGCAGTAGACAGAACAATGAGCAGTTCTTC. Full variable domain (remainder filled in from reference TRBV7-2 and TRBJ2-1): GAGVSQSPSNKVTEKGKDVELRCDPISGHTALYWYRQSLGQGLEFLIYFQGNSAPDKSGLPSDRFSAERTGGSVSTLTIQRTQQEDSAVYLCASSRQNNEQFFGPGTRLTVL.

As regards this clonotype: No DNA is shown, since the ends of the CDR3 on it are uncertain; the CDR3 is the one TCRdb lists. The gene calls are TRBV7-2 and TRBJ2-5; the table calls TRBD1, which could not be checked here. Germline loops: CDR1 SGHTA, CDR2 FQGNSA. The CDR3 has 18 amino acids, counting both end residues. CDR3: CASSFYICSEGPGETQYF.

There are many counts of this clonotype. This chain joins TRBV4-1 and TRBJ1-1; no clear D. Per germline, CDR1 MGHRA and CDR2 YSYEKL. This CDR3 is 13 amino acids long. The ends were cut back, 5 bases at V and 1 base at J, with 8 bases in the middle. The CDR3 is CASSYSTNTEAFF. DNA of the CDR3: TGCGCCAGCAGCTATTCTACGAACACTGAAGCTTTCTTT.

In regard to this clonotype: Because the CDR3 is missing its conserved closing phenylalanine or tryptophan, this is likely a read error. The CDR3, as DNA: TGTGCCAGCAGCTCTAGAGGCTCGACTGAAAAACTGTTTCTT. Amino acid sequence: CASSSRGSTEKLFL. The J gene is TRBJ1-4, the V gene TRBV7-2, with no clear D. Trimming took 4 bases from V and 7 from J, leaving 13 bases between them. This CDR3 has 14 residues. The germline gives CDR1 SGHTA, CDR2 FQGNSA.

This sequence joins TRBV2 and TRBJ2-5; weak D call: TRBD2 (5 bases). Trimming took 2 bases from V and 9 from J, leaving 10 bases between them. Germline CDR1 is SNHLY and CDR2 is FYNNEI. This CDR3 spans 12 amino acids. The DNA for the CDR3 is TGTGCCAGCAGTGAACAGTCGGAGGCCCAGTACTTC. Its translation: CASSEQSEAQYF. The variable domain in full, with the rest retrieved from reference TRBV2 and TRBJ2-5, is EPEVTQTPSHQVTQMGQEVILRCVPISNHLYFYWYRQILGQKVEFLVSFYNNEISEKSEIFDDQFSVERPDGSNFTLKIRSTKLEDSAMYFCASSEQSEAQYFGPGTRLLVL.